The 13 T cell receptor beta chains listed next were all sequenced from one sample in a study of blood T cell repertoires in COVID-19. Sequencing used immunoSEQ multiplex PCR; TCRdb keeps in-frame clones, though not all of them. The sample includes roughly 72,000 clones, around 89% of them seen just once. The sequencing input was peripheral blood. These receptors were obtained from a human donor in a cohort sampled during active COVID-19.

This clone was detected once. This chain uses TRBV15 with TRBJ2-3, with 7 bases identical to TRBD1. CDR1 and CDR2 (germline): LNHNV, YYDKDF (reference sequence). V shed 0 bases, J shed 6 bases, and the junction held 6 bases outside the gene matches. This CDR3 comprises 15 residues. The chain's CDR3 is CATSRDPIQGDTQYF. The CDR3 nucleotides read TGTGCCACCAGCAGAGATCCCATACAGGGGGATACGCAGTATTTT.

This clone was detected a few times. The chain is built from TRBV3-1 (or the pseudogene TRBV3-2) and TRBJ2-1, with TRBD2 matching over 8 bases. CDR1 is LGHDT, CDR2 YNNKEL, per germline (reference sequence). After removal of 2 bases from V and 10 bases from J, the junction contained 7 bases not matched to a gene. CDR3 length: 14 amino acids. CDR3 bases: TGTGCCAGCAGCCAAAACTTGGTAGCGGGGGAGCAGTTCTTC. It codes for CASSQNLVAGEQFF.

The chain uses TRBV6-4 and TRBJ1-1, with 10 positions matching TRBD1. Germline V gives CDR1 MRHNA, CDR2 SNTAGT. The length of the CDR3 is 15 residues. The J segment lost 0 bases and the V segment lost 5 bases, leaving 3 bases of the junction unmatched. CDR3 sequence: CASSPDRGVNTEAFF. DNA for the CDR3: TGTGCCAGCAGTCCGGACAGGGGGGTGAACACTGAAGCTTTCTTT.

The V and J genes are TRBV6-5 and TRBJ2-7; the match to TRBD1 covers 8 bases. The germline CDR1 and CDR2 sequences are MNHEY and SVGAGI. The CDR3 spans 14 residues. Unmatched junction bases numbered 11, after V lost 10 bases and J lost 3 bases. The CDR3 spells CATQAGGSIYEQYF. As DNA, the CDR3 is TGTGCCACCCAAGCAGGGGGCTCTATCTACGAGCAGTACTTC.

The rearrangement links TRBV12-3 or TRBV12-4 to TRBJ1-2, with 11 bases identical to TRBD1. This CDR3 spans 13 amino acids. J lost 4 bases, V lost 6 bases, and 1 base had no gene match. CDR3 DNA: TGTGCCAGCAGGGGACAGGGGGTCTATGGCTACACCTTC. Residues: CASRGQGVYGYTF.

This clone was seen a handful of times. The CDR3, as DNA: TGTGCCAGCAGTGAATTGGCAGGGGGAGATGAAAAACTGTTTTTT. Translating gives CASSELAGGDEKLFF. The chain uses TRBV2 and TRBJ1-4, with 7 nucleotides matching TRBD1. This CDR3 is built from 15 residues. The trim removed 2 bases at V and 6 bases at J, leaving 6 bases unmatched. Looked up from germline, CDR1 is SNHLY and CDR2 is FYNNEI.

The V gene is TRBV28, the J gene TRBJ2-1; 9 positions agree with TRBD1. The CDR3 consists of 16 residues. CDR1 is MDHEN and CDR2 is SYDVKM in the germline V gene. Germline trimming cut 6 bases from V and 4 bases from J; bases unmatched to any gene: 10. The CDR3 nucleotides read TGTGCCAGCAGCCCGGTCGGGACAGGGCGTTACAATGAGCAGTTCTTC. Translating gives CASSPVGTGRYNEQFF.

This clone was counted a few times. The chain is built from TRBV15 and TRBJ2-2; tentative D call: TRBD1 (5 bases). V was cut by 2 bases and J by 6 bases, with 19 bases left in between. Germline V gene sequence: CDR1 LNHNV, CDR2 YYDKDF (reference sequence). This CDR3 has 17 residues. The CDR3: CATSRTGSGSWSGELFF. In nucleotides, the CDR3 is TGTGCCACCAGCAGAACGGGCTCAGGGTCCTGGTCCGGGGAGCTGTTTTTT.

This chain connects TRBV20-1 to TRBJ2-7, with TRBD2 matching 11 bases. V was clipped by 3 bases and J by 3 bases; unmatched bases: 7. The germline gives CDR1 DFQATT, CDR2 SNEGSKA (reference sequence). This CDR3 has 15 amino acids. CDR3 sequence: CSASDSGRANYEQYF. The CDR3 coding sequence is TGCAGTGCTAGTGATAGCGGGAGGGCCAACTACGAGCAGTACTTC.

The chain uses TRBV6-2 or TRBV6-3 and TRBJ2-3; no firm D call. Germline-derived CDR1 and CDR2 are MNHEY and SVGEGT. This CDR3 has 12 amino acids. Trimming removed 4 bases at V and 6 bases at J, with 8 bases between. The CDR3 sequence: CASSSAGDTQYF. The CDR3 DNA reads TGTGCCAGCAGTTCTGCAGGTGATACGCAGTATTTT.

The rearrangement uses TRBV19 and TRBJ1-1, with 7 positions matching TRBD1. Germline CDR1 is LNHDA and CDR2 is SQIVND (reference sequence). The CDR3 loop spans 14 amino acids. V gave up 7 bases and J gave up 7 bases; unmatched junction bases: 12. CDR3 DNA sequence: TGTGCCAGTAAGTCTTCCGGGGACAGCCTTGAAGCTTTCTTT. It codes for CASKSSGDSLEAFF.

The rearrangement joins TRBV11-2 to TRBJ1-2; D perhaps matches TRBD1 (6 bases). Between the trimmed V and J ends, which lost 11 bases and 7 bases, there was a span of 17 bases. Per germline, CDR1 SGHAT and CDR2 FQNNGV. The CDR3 length is 12 residues. For the CDR3, the DNA is TGTGCCGCGGGGGGGCGCCGGGTTGGCTACACCTTC. Its protein product is CAAGGRRVGYTF.

V usage is TRBV28 and J usage is TRBJ2-1; 10 nucleotides align to TRBD2. The ends lost 6 bases at V and 6 bases at J; junction bases unmatched: 8. Germline loops: CDR1 MDHEN, CDR2 SYDVKM. CDR3 length equals 15 residues. DNA of the CDR3: TGTGCCAGCAGCCGTAGCGGGAGGAGGGGCAATGAGCAGTTCTTC. Amino acid sequence: CASSRSGRRGNEQFF.